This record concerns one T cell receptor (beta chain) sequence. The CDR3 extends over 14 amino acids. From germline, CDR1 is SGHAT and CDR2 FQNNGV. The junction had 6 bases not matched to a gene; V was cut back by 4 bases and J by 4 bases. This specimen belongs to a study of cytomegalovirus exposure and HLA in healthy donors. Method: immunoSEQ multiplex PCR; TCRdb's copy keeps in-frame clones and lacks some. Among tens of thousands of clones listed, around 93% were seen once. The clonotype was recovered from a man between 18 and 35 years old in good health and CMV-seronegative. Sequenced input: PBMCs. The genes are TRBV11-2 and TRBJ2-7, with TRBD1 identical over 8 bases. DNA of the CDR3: TGTGCCAGCAGCTCGACGGACAGGGCGTACGAGCAGTACTTC. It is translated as CASSSTDRAYEQYF.